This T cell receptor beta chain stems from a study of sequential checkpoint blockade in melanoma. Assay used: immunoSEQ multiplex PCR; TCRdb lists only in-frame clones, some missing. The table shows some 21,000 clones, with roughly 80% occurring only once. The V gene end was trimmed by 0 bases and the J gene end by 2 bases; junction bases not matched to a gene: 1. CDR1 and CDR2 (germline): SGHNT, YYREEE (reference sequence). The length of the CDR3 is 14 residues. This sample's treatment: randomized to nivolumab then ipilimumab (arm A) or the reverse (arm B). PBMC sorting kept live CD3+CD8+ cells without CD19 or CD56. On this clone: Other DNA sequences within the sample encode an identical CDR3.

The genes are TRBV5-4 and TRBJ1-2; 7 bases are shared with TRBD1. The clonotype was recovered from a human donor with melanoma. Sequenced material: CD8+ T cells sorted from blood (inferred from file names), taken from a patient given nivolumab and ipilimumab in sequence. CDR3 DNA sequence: TGTGCCAGCAGCTTGGACAGGGGAAACTATGGCTACACCTTC. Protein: CASSLDRGNYGYTF.